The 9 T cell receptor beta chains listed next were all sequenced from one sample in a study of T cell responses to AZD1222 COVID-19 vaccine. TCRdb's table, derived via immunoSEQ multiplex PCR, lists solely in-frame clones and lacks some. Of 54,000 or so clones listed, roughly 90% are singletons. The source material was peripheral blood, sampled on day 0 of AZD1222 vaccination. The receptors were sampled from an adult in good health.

CDR3: CASSLGPMVSQYF. DNA for the CDR3: TGTGCCAGCAGCTTGGGCCCCATGGTGAGCCAGTACTTC. This sequence joins TRBV5-8 and TRBJ2-5; D remains ambiguous. Germline-derived CDR1 and CDR2 are SGHTS and YDEGEE. CDR3 size: 13 residues. V lost 0 bases to trimming and J lost 10 bases, with 13 bases between them.

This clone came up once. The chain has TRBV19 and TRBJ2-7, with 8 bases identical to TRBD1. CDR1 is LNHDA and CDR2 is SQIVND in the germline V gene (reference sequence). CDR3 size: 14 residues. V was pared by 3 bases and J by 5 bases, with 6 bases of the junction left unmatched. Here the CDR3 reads CASSMDDRGNEQYF. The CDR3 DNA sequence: TGTGCCAGTAGTATGGATGACAGGGGTAACGAGCAGTACTTC.

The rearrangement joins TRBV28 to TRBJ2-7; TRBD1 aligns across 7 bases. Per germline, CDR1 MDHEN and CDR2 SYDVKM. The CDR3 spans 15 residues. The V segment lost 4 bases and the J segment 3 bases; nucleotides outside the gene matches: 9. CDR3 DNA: TGTGCCAGCAGTTCCGAGGGGGCAGCCTACTACGAGCAGTACTTC. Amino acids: CASSSEGAAYYEQYF.

CDR3 loop: CAWSDLAEKLFF. For the CDR3, the DNA is TGTGCCTGGAGTGACCTGGCGGAAAAACTGTTTTTT. The rearrangement joins TRBV30 to TRBJ1-4; D gene uncertain. The V and J ends lost 1 base and 8 bases respectively, with 8 bases between them. The CDR3 spans 12 residues. Germline loops: CDR1 GTSNPN, CDR2 SVGIG (reference sequence).

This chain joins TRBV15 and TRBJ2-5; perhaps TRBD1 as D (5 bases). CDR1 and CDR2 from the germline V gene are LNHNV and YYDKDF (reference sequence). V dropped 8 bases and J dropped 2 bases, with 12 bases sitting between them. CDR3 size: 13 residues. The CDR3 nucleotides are TGTGCCACCCCAGGACACCGGCAAGAGACCCAGTACTTC. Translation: CATPGHRQETQYF.

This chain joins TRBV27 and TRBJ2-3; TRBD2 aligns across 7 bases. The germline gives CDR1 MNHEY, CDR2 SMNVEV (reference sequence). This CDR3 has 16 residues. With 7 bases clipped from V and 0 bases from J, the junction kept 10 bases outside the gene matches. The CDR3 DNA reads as TGTGCCAGCAAACTTCTAGCGGCAACTAGCACAGATACGCAGTATTTT. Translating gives CASKLLAATSTDTQYF.

CDR3 protein: CASSLSLRGNYGYTF. In DNA, the CDR3 is TGTGCCAGCAGCTTAAGTCTACGGGGGAACTATGGCTACACCTTC. This chain links TRBV7-9 with TRBJ1-2, with a tentative D call TRBD1 (5 bases). Germline V CDR1 and CDR2: SEHNR, FQNEAQ (reference sequence). Trimming cost V 2 bases and J 2 bases, with 12 bases left between them. The CDR3 length is 15 residues. Supplemented by reference TRBV7-9 and TRBJ1-2, the full variable domain reads DTGVSQNPRHKITKRGQNVTFRCDPISEHNRLYWYRQTLGQGPEFLTYFQNEAQLEKSRLLSDRFSAERPKGSFSTLEIQRTEQGDSAMYLCASSLSLRGNYGYTFGSGTRLTVV.

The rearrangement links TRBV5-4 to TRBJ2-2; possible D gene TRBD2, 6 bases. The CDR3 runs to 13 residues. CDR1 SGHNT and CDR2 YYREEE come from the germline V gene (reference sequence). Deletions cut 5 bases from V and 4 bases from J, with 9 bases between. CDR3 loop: CASRRDTTGELFF. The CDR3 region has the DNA TGTGCCAGCAGGCGGGATACCACCGGGGAGCTGTTTTTT.

CDR3 residues: CASSLGVGTYNEQFF. CDR3 in DNA: TGTGCCAGCAGCTTAGGTGTGGGAACCTACAATGAGCAGTTCTTC. This chain uses TRBV7-7 with TRBJ2-1, with D unclear. V was clipped by 1 base and J by 2 bases, with 9 bases between them. This CDR3 spans 15 amino acids. The germline CDR1 and CDR2 sequences are SSHAT and FNYEAQ (reference sequence).